This T cell receptor (beta chain) was identified in a study of CD8 T cells in Susac syndrome. The CDR3 is 14 amino acids. Trimming at V came to 6 bases and at J to 7 bases, leaving 9 bases not matched to a gene. CDR1 is DFQATT, CDR2 SNEGSKA, per germline (reference sequence). An input of roughly 0.5 to 1 ug of RNA was subjected to reverse transcription using random hexamers. TCRdb re-called the immunoSEQ multiplex PCR reads with MiXCR, one entry per CDR3 protein. The sample yields 250,000 or so distinct CDR3 sequences, 90% to 95% seen once. Sequenced sample: CD4+ T cells from PBMCs. The source of this sequence is a human donor with multiple sclerosis. This sequence joins TRBV20-1 and TRBJ1-6, with 7 bases aligning to TRBD1. The CDR3 coding sequence is TGCAGTGCGACCACCGACAGGGACAATTCACCCCTCCACTTT. The encoded protein is CSATTDRDNSPLHF.